What follows describes a single T cell receptor beta chain. Germline CDR1 and CDR2: SGHRS and YFSETQ. This CDR3 spans 15 amino acids. Trimming took off 2 bases at V and 3 bases at J, with 11 bases between the two ends. The data were taken from a study of blood T cell repertoires in COVID-19. Generated by immunoSEQ multiplex PCR, the TCRdb table keeps only in-frame clones and is missing some. The repertoire consists of 290,000 or so clones, with 90% occurring once and the leading ten covering around 1.1%. Sequenced material: PBMCs or T cells enriched from blood (not recorded which). The chain links TRBV5-1 to TRBJ2-2; D is perhaps TRBD1 (6 bases). The source of this sequence is a young woman who had recovered from COVID-19. CDR3 in amino acids: CASSLRQAYTGELFF. The CDR3 DNA reads as TGCGCCAGCAGCTTACGACAGGCGTACACCGGGGAGCTGTTTTTT.